The sequence of this T cell receptor beta chain was determined in a study of blood T cell repertoires in COVID-19. About the research overall: T cells, B-cell-depleted T cells, or PBMCs supplied cDNA or gDNA.

Per the study methods: Estimated nucleated cell counts came from reference gene primer amplification. Data came from immunoSEQ multiplex PCR; TCRdb stores just in-frame clones and leaves some out. V, J and clone size are taken as reported in that table, and D and trimming were inferred from the DNA itself. Here the sample spans over 120,000 clones, 77% being singletons. The sequencing input was peripheral blood. The origin of this receptor is a woman aged 45-65 years with active or convalescent COVID-19.

CDR3 sequence reads: CASISSGRYEQYF. CDR3 sequence (DNA): TGTGCCAGCATCTCTTCAGGGCGCTACGAGCAGTACTTC. This sequence joins TRBV5-6 and TRBJ2-7, with D tentatively TRBD1 (5 bases). The germline V and J ends were trimmed by 6 bases and 3 bases, with 13 bases remaining between them. CDR3 size: 13 residues. The germline CDR1 and CDR2 sequences are SGHDT and YYEEEE.